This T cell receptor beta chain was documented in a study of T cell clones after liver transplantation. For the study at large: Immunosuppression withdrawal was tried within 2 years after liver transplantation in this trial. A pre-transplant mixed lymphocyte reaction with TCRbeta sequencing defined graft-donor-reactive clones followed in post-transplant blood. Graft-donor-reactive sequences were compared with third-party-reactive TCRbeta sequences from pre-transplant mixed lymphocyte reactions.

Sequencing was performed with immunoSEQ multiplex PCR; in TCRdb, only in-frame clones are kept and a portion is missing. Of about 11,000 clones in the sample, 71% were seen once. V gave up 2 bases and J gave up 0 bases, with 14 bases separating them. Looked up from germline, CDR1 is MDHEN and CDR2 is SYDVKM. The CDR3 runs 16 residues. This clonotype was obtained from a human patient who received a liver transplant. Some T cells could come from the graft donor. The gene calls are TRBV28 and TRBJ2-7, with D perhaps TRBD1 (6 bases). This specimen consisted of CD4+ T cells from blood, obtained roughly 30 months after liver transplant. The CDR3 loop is CASSLRGRQVSYEQYF. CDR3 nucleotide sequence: TGTGCCAGCAGTTTACGAGGGAGACAGGTCTCCTACGAGCAGTACTTC.